These T cell receptor beta chains were read from a single sample in a study of identical twins. Via MiXCR, TCRdb re-called the 5' RACE reads, giving one row per CDR3 protein. The sample contains about 150,000 distinct CDR3 sequences, roughly 3.5% of which appear only once. The sample taken for sequencing was memory T cells sorted from blood. All receptors come from a man aged 18 to 29 in good health. Each CDR3 is given with its conserved first and last residue. Fields, in order: D gene, J gene, clone size, V gene, CDR3 DNA, CDR3 protein. D genes are given only for firm matches. Size is stated for part of the rows, as once, few or many counts, or as a class when the clone is expanded.

>.|TRBJ2-4|many|TRBV12-3/TRBV12-4
TGTGCCAGCAGTTCCCGGGAACACATTCAGTACTTC
CASSSREHIQYF
>.|TRBJ2-1|many|TRBV5-5
TGTGCCAGCAGCTTGGGCGAGAGCTCCTACAATGAGCAGTTCTTC
CASSLGESSYNEQFF
>TRBD2|TRBJ2-3|many|TRBV6-1
TGTGCCAGCAGCCCACTAGCGGGAGGGACAGATACGCAGTATTTT
CASSPLAGGTDTQYF
>.|TRBJ1-3|few|TRBV7-6
TGTGCCAGCAGCTTAAGCAGGGGCTCTGGAAACACCATATATTTT
CASSLSRGSGNTIYF
>.|TRBJ2-2|few|TRBV5-4
TGTGCCAGTGGAACCTGGAGCGCGAACACCGGGGAGCTGTTTTTT
CASGTWSANTGELFF
>.|TRBJ1-1|many|TRBV12-3/TRBV12-4
TGTGCCAGCAAGCCCAGGGTTGGCACTGAAGCTTTCTTT
CASKPRVGTEAFF
>.|TRBJ1-2|many|TRBV5-6
TGTGCCAGCAGCTTGCTACAGGGTAGCTATGGCTACACCTTC
CASSLLQGSYGYTF
>.|TRBJ2-5|many|TRBV19
TGTGCCAGTAGTGCCCAGGGACGTCAAGAGACCCAGTACTTC
CASSAQGRQETQYF
>TRBD2|TRBJ2-3|many|TRBV12-3/TRBV12-4
TGTGCCAGCAGTTCTGGGCGGGAGTTCGTGGATACGCAGTATTTT
CASSSGREFVDTQYF
>.|TRBJ2-7|many|TRBV28
TGTGCCAGCAGTTATAGGGGGGGGACCTACGAGCAGTACTTC
CASSYRGGTYEQYF
>TRBD2|TRBJ2-2|many|TRBV5-4
TGTGCCAGCAGCTTTAGCGGGAGAAACACCGGGGAGCTGTTTTTT
CASSFSGRNTGELFF
>TRBD1|TRBJ2-1|few|TRBV5-1
TGCGCCAGCAGACCGGACAGGGGAGAATGGGGTGAGCAGTTCTTC
CASRPDRGEWGEQFF
>TRBD2|TRBJ2-3|many|TRBV20-1
TGCAGTGCTAGAGGGCGCAGCGGGAGTTCGGCAGATACGCAGTATTTT
CSARGRSGSSADTQYF
>TRBD1|TRBJ2-2|many|TRBV18
TGTGCCAGCTCATCGGGACAGGGGTACACCGGGGAGCTGTTTTTT
CASSSGQGYTGELFF
>TRBD2|TRBJ2-7|many|TRBV7-6
TGTGCCAGCAGCCTAGAGGGACTAGCGGGAGGCGAGCAGTACTTC
CASSLEGLAGGEQYF
>.|TRBJ1-6|many|TRBV4-3
TGCGCCAGCAGCCAAGCCGGGACACTTAATTCACCCCTCCACTTT
CASSQAGTLNSPLHF
>.|TRBJ2-1|.|TRBV2
TGTGCCAGCAGTGTTAGCTTCGGTGAGCAGTTCTTC
CASSVSFGEQFF
>.|TRBJ2-3|many|TRBV12-3/TRBV12-4
TGTGCCAGCAGTCTAGCGCAAAGGGGCACAGATACGCAGTATTTT
CASSLAQRGTDTQYF
>.|TRBJ2-1|many|TRBV10-3
TGTGCCATCAAGGGGGGGAACGTCCATGAGCAGTTCTTC
CAIKGGNVHEQFF
>TRBD2|TRBJ2-1|many|TRBV27
TGTGCCAGCAGTTCAGACCGGGGGCTAGCGGGAGCGAATGAGCAGTTCTTC
CASSSDRGLAGANEQFF
>.|TRBJ2-3|few|TRBV5-1
TGCGCCAGCAGCCCGGGGGCGGGGGCTTACACAGATACGCAGTATTTT
CASSPGAGAYTDTQYF
>.|TRBJ1-3|many|TRBV29-1
TGCAGCGCGATCTCTGGAAACACCATATATTTT
CSAISGNTIYF
>.|TRBJ1-6|many|TRBV6-5
TGTGCCAGCAGTTACTTGGGGGGCGGGGATTCACCCCTCCACTTT
CASSYLGGGDSPLHF
>.|TRBJ1-6|many|TRBV6-5
TGTGCCAGCAGTTACCCGCCCCGCAGGGGAAGGAATTCACCCCTCCACTTT
CASSYPPRRGRNSPLHF
>TRBD1|TRBJ2-1|few|TRBV28
TGTGCCAGCAGAGCCGGGACAGGGGGCGCTGGTCAGTTCTTC
CASRAGTGGAGQFF
>TRBD1|TRBJ2-5|many|TRBV7-9
TGTGCCAGCAGCACCTCACAGGGGCGCGGGGAGACCCAGTACTTC
CASSTSQGRGETQYF
>.|TRBJ2-2|many|TRBV29-1
TGCAGCGCTAGCTCAAGAGGGAGTCCCGGGGAGCTGTTTTTT
CSASSRGSPGELFF
>.|TRBJ2-6|many|TRBV10-3
TGTGCCATCAGTGACCTCGGACAGCTCCCCTCTGGGGCCAACGTCCTGACTTTC
CAISDLGQLPSGANVLTF
>.|TRBJ1-2|many|TRBV7-2
TGTGCCAGCAGCGGGGCAGAAGTTAACTATGGCTACACCTTC
CASSGAEVNYGYTF
>TRBD1|TRBJ2-5|many|TRBV15
TGTGCCACCAGCAGGGCCGGGACAGGGTACCCTCAGACCCAGTACTTC
CATSRAGTGYPQTQYF
>.|TRBJ2-7|many|TRBV28
TGTGCCAGCAGTCCACGGGGGTTGGAGCAGTACTTC
CASSPRGLEQYF
>.|TRBJ2-2|many|TRBV6-1
TGTGCCAGCAGTGCGGGAGCTGACACCGGGGAGCTGTTTTTT
CASSAGADTGELFF
>.|TRBJ2-3|many|TRBV10-3
TGTGCCATCAGTGACCCAGATACGCAGTATTTT
CAISDPDTQYF
>.|TRBJ1-5|many|TRBV12-3/TRBV12-4
TGTGCCAGCAGAAAAGGGCAGGGAGGCAATCAGCCCCAGCATTTT
CASRKGQGGNQPQHF
>.|TRBJ1-2|many|TRBV28
TGTGCCAGCAGTTTGGCCGGCTTTCGAACGGGGGCAGCGACGATCGGCTACACCTTC
CASSLAGFRTGAATIGYTF
>.|TRBJ1-2|many|TRBV30
TGTGCCTGGAGTGTACCGGGATTCCATGGCTACACCTTC
CAWSVPGFHGYTF
>.|TRBJ1-2|.|TRBV9
TGTGCCAGCAGCGTAGAACCAGGGACCTATGGCTACACCTTC
CASSVEPGTYGYTF
>TRBD1|TRBJ2-6|many|TRBV20-1
TGCAGTGCGCCCGGGACAGGGGGATTTGGGGCCAACGTCCTGACTTTC
CSAPGTGGFGANVLTF
>.|TRBJ1-1|many|TRBV10-3
TGTGCCATCAGTGTGGAGAATGAAGCTTTCTTT
CAISVENEAFF
>.|TRBJ2-2|many|TRBV5-1
TGCGCCAGCAGCTTGGGCGCTTCCGGCGGGGAGCTGTTTTTT
CASSLGASGGELFF
>.|TRBJ2-3|many|TRBV12-3/TRBV12-4
TGTGCCAGCAGCCCCACCCTCCCCCCCCCGCAGTATTTT
CASSPTLPPPQYF
>.|TRBJ2-1|many|TRBV7-3
TGTGCCAGCAGCCCCGACTACAATGAGCAGTTCTTC
CASSPDYNEQFF
>TRBD2|TRBJ2-1|many|TRBV20-1
TGCAGTGCTACGCCCCCGGCGGGAGGGCCGGCGGATGAGCAGTTCTTC
CSATPPAGGPADEQFF
>.|TRBJ2-2|many|TRBV7-9
TGTGCCAGCGATAGATCCCGCACCGGGGAGCTGTTTTTT
CASDRSRTGELFF
>.|TRBJ2-1|many|TRBV5-1
TGCGCCAGCAGCCTAGCTCGGTACGAAGAGTTCAATGAGCAGTTCTTC
CASSLARYEEFNEQFF
>.|TRBJ2-5|many|TRBV5-5
TGTGCCAGCAGCTTGGCTGTCAGGGGAGAGACCCAGTACTTC
CASSLAVRGETQYF
>TRBD1|TRBJ1-5|many|TRBV12-3/TRBV12-4
TGTGCCAGCAGCCAGAGGGACAGGGGCAATCAGCCCCAGCATTTT
CASSQRDRGNQPQHF
>TRBD1|TRBJ2-7|many|TRBV10-3
TGTGCCATCAGTGAGCCGACAGGGGGCTGGGAGCAGTACTTC
CAISEPTGGWEQYF
>.|TRBJ2-5|many|TRBV5-5
TGTGCCAGCAGCACGGCGACACTCCAAGAGACCCAGTACTTC
CASSTATLQETQYF
>.|TRBJ1-2|few|TRBV15
TGTGCCACCAGCCCGGAGGAGGGGGGGAGGAACTATGGCTACACCTTC
CATSPEEGGRNYGYTF
>.|TRBJ1-2|many|TRBV24-1
TGTGCCACCAGTGAAGGATCCTATGGCTACACCTTC
CATSEGSYGYTF
>TRBD2|TRBJ2-5|many|TRBV6-2/TRBV6-3
TGTGCCAGCAGTTCGGGACTAGCGGGAGGGCCTCACGAGACCCAGTACTTC
CASSSGLAGGPHETQYF
>.|TRBJ1-5|many|TRBV20-1
TGCAGTGCTAGTATCGGCGGGGTAGGCCAGCCCCAGCATTTT
CSASIGGVGQPQHF
>TRBD1|TRBJ1-6|many|TRBV18
TGTGCCAGCTCACCCGGGACAGGGGGGAATTCACCCCTCCACTTT
CASSPGTGGNSPLHF
>TRBD2|TRBJ2-1|many|TRBV14
TGTGCCAGCAGCCAAGATTACGGGGAGGGTGGCTACAATGAGCAGTTCTTC
CASSQDYGEGGYNEQFF